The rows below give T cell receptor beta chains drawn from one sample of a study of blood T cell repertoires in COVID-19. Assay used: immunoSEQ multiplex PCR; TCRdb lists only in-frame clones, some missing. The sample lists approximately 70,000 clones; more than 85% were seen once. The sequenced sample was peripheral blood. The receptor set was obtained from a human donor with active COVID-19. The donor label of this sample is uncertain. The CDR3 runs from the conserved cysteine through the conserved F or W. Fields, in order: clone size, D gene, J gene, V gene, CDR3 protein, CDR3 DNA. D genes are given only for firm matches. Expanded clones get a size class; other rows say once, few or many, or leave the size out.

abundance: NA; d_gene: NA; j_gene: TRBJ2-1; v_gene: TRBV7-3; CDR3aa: CASKLAGAGYNEQFF; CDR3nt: TGTGCCAGCAAACTGGCGGGTGCAGGATACAATGAGCAGTTCTTC
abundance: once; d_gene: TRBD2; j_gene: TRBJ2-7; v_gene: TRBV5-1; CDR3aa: CASTLAGDEQYF; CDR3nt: TGCGCCAGCACACTAGCGGGAGACGAGCAGTACTTC
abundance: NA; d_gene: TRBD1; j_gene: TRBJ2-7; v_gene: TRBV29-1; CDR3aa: CSVGGQAYEQYF; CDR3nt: TGCAGCGTTGGGGGACAGGCCTACGAGCAGTACTTC
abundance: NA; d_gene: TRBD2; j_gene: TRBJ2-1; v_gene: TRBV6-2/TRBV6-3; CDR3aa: CASSYGVAGGLEQFF; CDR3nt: TGTGCCAGCAGTTACGGTGTAGCGGGAGGGCTTGAGCAGTTCTTC
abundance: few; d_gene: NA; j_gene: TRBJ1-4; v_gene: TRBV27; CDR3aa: CASSPRLRNTPLTDNEKLFF; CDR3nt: TGTGCCAGCAGTCCAAGACTCCGAAATACCCCCTTAACGGATAATGAAAAACTGTTTTTT
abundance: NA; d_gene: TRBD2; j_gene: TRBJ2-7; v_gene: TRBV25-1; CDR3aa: CASTRRGLADLSYEQYF; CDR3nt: TGTGCCAGCACCCGACGGGGACTAGCGGACCTCTCCTACGAGCAGTACTTC
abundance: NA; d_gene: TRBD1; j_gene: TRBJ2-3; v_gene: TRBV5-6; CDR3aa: CASSLPGQGHTDTQYF; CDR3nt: TGTGCCAGCAGCCTACCGGGACAGGGTCATACAGATACGCAGTATTTT
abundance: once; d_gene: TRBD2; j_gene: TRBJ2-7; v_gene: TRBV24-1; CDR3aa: CATSAPGTSGNSYEQYF; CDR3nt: TGTGCCACCAGTGCCCCCGGGACTAGCGGAAACTCCTACGAGCAGTACTTC
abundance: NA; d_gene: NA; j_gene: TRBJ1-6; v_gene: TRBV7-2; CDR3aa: CASSSGNRNSPLHF; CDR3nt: TGTGCCAGCAGTTCAGGGAATCGAAATTCACCCCTCCACTTT
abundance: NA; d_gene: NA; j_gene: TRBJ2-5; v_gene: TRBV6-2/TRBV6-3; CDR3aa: CASSRTETETQYF; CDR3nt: TGTGCCAGCAGTAGGACAGAAACGGAGACCCAGTACTTC
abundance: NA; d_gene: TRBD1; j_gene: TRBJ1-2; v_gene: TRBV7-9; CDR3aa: CASSLDRTGWNYGYTF; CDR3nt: TGTGCCAGCAGCTTAGATCGGACAGGGTGGAACTATGGCTACACCTTC
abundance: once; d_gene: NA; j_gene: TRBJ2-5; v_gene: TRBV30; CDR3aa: CAWSKGVASQETQYF; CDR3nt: TGTGCCTGGAGTAAGGGGGTAGCCTCCCAAGAGACCCAGTACTTC
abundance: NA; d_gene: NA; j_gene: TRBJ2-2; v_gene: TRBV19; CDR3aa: CASSRDRLNTGELFF; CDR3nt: TGTGCCAGTAGCCGAGACAGATTGAACACCGGGGAGCTGTTTTTT
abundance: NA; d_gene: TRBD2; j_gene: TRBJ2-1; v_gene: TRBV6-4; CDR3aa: CASSDGTSSYNEQFF; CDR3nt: TGTGCCAGCAGTGACGGGACTAGCTCCTACAATGAGCAGTTCTTC
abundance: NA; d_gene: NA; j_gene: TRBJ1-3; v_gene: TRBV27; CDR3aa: CASSLWAGNTIYF; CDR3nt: TGTGCCAGCAGTTTATGGGCCGGAAACACCATATATTTT
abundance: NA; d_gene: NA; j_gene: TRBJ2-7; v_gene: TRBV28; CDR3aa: CASSPWGGGSSEQYF; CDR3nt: TGTGCCAGCAGCCCGTGGGGAGGGGGGTCCTCCGAGCAGTACTTC
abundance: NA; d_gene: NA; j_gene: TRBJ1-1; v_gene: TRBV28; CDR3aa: CASSHQGATTEAFF; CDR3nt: TGTGCCAGCAGTCACCAGGGCGCAACGACTGAAGCTTTCTTT
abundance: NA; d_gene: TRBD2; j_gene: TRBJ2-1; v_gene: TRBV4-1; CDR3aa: CASSRISGSSYNEQFF; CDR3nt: TGCGCCAGCAGTCGAATCAGCGGGAGTTCCTACAATGAGCAGTTCTTC
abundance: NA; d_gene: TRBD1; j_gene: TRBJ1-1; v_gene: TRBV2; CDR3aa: CASRSGTGVGTEAFF; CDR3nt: TGTGCCAGCAGATCCGGGACAGGGGTGGGCACTGAAGCTTTCTTT
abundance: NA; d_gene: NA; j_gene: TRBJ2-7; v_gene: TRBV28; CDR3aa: CASSFRVGGEQYF; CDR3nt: TGTGCCAGCAGTTTTCGGGTGGGGGGCGAGCAGTACTTC
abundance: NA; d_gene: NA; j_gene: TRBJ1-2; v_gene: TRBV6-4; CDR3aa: CASSEYTNAGTFHGYTF; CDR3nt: TGTGCCAGCAGTGAATACACTAACGCCGGGACATTCCATGGCTACACCTTC
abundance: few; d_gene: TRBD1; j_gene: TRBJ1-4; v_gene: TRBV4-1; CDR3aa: CASSLRQGRATNEKLFF; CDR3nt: TGCGCCAGCAGCCTTCGACAGGGAAGGGCAACTAATGAAAAACTGTTTTTT
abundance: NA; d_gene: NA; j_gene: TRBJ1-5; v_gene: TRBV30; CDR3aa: CAWSWGEYQPQHF; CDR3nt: TGTGCCTGGAGTTGGGGGGAATATCAGCCCCAGCATTTT
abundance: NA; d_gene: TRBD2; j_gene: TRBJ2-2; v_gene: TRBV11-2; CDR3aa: CASSRLAGNTGELFF; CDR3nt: TGTGCCAGCAGCCGACTAGCGGGCAACACCGGGGAGCTGTTTTTT
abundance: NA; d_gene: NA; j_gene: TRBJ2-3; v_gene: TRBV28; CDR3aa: CASSSPGLADTQYF; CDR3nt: TGTGCCAGCAGTTCACCAGGGTTAGCAGATACGCAGTATTTT
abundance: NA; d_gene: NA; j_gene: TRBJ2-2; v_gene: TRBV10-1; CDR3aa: CASSPFTGELFF; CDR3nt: TGCGCCAGCAGTCCCTTCACCGGGGAGCTGTTTTTT
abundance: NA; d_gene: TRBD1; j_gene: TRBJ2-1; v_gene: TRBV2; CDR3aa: CASSLDRGKSNEQFF; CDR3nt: TGTGCCAGCAGTTTGGACAGGGGAAAGTCGAATGAGCAGTTCTTC
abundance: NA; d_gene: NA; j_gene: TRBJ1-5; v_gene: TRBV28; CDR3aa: CASSWSSNQPQHF; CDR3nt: TGTGCCAGCAGTTGGAGTAGCAATCAGCCCCAGCATTTT
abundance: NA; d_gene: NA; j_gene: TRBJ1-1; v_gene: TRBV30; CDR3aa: CAWSVGGRNTEAFF; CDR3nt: TGTGCCTGGAGTGTGGGGGGGAGGAACACTGAAGCTTTCTTT
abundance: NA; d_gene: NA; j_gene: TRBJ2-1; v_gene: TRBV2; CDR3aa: CASILNSYNEQFF; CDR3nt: TGTGCCAGCATCCTAAACTCCTACAATGAGCAGTTCTTC
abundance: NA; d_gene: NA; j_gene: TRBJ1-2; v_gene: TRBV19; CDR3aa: CASSITGKNYGYTF; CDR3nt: TGTGCCAGTAGTATAACAGGAAAAAACTATGGCTACACCTTC
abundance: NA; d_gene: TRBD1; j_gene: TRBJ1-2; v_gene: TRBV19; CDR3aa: CASSYRGLGYGYTF; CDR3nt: TGTGCCAGTAGCTACAGGGGGCTCGGCTATGGCTACACCTTC
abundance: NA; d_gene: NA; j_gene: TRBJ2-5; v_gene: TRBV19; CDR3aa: CASSRTGTETQYF; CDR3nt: TGTGCCAGTAGTAGAACAGGGACCGAGACCCAGTACTTC
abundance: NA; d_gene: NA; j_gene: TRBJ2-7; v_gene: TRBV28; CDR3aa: CASRQGKNEQYF; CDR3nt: TGTGCCAGCAGACAGGGAAAGAACGAGCAGTACTTC
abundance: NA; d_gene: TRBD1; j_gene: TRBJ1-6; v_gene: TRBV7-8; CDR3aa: CATAMMGQANSPLHF; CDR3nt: TGTGCCACGGCGATGATGGGACAGGCGAATTCACCCCTCCACTTT
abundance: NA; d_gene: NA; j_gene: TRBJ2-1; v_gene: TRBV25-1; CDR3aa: CASSEYYREGSEQFF; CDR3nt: TGTGCCAGCAGTGAATACTACAGGGAAGGAAGTGAGCAGTTCTTC
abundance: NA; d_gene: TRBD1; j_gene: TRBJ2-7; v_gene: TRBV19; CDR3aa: CASSIPGTGDREQYF; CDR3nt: TGTGCCAGTAGTATTCCGGGGACAGGGGATCGCGAGCAGTACTTC
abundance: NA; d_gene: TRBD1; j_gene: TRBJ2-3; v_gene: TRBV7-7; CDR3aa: CASSPGTGGTDTQYF; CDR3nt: TGTGCCAGCAGCCCAGGGACAGGGGGCACAGATACGCAGTATTTT
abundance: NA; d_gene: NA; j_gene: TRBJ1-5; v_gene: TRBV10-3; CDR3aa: CAISERSNQPQHF; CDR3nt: TGTGCCATCAGTGAGCGTAGCAATCAGCCCCAGCATTTT
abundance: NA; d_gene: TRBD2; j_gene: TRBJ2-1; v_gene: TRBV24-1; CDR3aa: CATSREVGRDEQFF; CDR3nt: TGTGCCACCAGCCGTGAAGTTGGGAGGGATGAGCAGTTCTTC
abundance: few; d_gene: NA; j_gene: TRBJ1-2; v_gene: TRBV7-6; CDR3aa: CASSLETVGYGYTF; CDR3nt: TGTGCCAGCAGCTTAGAGACAGTCGGCTATGGCTACACCTTC
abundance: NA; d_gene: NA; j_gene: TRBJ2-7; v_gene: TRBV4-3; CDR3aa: CASSQEGRGNHYEQYF; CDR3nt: TGCGCCAGCAGCCAAGAGGGAAGGGGAAACCACTACGAGCAGTACTTC
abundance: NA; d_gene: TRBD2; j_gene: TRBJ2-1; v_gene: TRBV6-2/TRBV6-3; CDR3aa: CASSYSGLAKMNEQFF; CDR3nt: TGTGCCAGCAGTTATTCCGGACTAGCGAAGATGAATGAGCAGTTCTTC
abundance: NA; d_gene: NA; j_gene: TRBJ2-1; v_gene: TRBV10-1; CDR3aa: CASSELSVTYNEQFF; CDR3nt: TGCGCCAGCAGTGAGTTGAGCGTCACCTACAATGAGCAGTTCTTC
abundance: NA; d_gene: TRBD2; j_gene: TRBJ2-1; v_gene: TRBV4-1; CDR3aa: CASSQRTGTRTNEQFF; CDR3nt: TGCGCCAGCAGCCAGAGGACCGGGACTAGGACGAATGAGCAGTTCTTC
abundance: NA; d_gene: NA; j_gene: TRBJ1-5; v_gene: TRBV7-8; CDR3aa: CASSLARVGQPQHF; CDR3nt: TGTGCCAGCAGCTTAGCTCGGGTTGGTCAGCCCCAGCATTTT
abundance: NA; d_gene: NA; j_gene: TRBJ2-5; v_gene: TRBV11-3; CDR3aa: CASSRDLEGTQYF; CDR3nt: TGTGCCAGCAGCCGGGACTTGGAGGGAACCCAGTACTTC
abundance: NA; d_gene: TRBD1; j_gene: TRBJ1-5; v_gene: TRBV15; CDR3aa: CATSREGQGDQPQHF; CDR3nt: TGTGCCACCAGCAGAGAGGGACAGGGCGATCAGCCCCAGCATTTT
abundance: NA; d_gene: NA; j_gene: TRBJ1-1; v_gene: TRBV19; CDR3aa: CASSMFRGNTEAFF; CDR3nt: TGTGCCAGTAGTATGTTCCGGGGGAACACTGAAGCTTTCTTT
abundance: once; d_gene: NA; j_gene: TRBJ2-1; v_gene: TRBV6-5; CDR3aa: CASSSLDFHEQFF; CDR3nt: TGTGCCAGCAGTTCTCTAGATTTCCATGAGCAGTTCTTC
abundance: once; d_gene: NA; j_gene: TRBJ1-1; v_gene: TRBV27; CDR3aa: CASSLGSGYTEAFF; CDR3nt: TGTGCCAGCAGTTTAGGGTCGGGATACACTGAAGCTTTCTTT
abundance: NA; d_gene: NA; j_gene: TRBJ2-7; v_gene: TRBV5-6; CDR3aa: CASTRRGVYEQYF; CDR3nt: TGTGCCAGCACAAGACGGGGAGTCTACGAGCAGTACTTC
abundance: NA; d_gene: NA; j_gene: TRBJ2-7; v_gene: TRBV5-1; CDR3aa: CASSFGTPGSYEQYF; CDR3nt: TGCGCCAGCAGCTTCGGGACTCCCGGCTCCTACGAGCAGTACTTC
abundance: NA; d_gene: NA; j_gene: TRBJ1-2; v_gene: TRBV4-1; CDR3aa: CASSQNRLNYGYTF; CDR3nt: TGCGCCAGCAGCCAAAACAGGTTAAACTATGGCTACACCTTC
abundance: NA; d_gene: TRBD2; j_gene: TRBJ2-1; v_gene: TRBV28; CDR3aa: CASRSQRGSSYNEQFF; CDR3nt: TGTGCCAGCAGGTCCCAGCGGGGAAGCTCCTACAATGAGCAGTTCTTC
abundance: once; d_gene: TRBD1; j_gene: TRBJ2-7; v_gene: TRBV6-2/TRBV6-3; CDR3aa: CASNPGTDSYEQYF; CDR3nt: TGTGCCAGCAACCCCGGGACAGACTCCTACGAGCAGTACTTC
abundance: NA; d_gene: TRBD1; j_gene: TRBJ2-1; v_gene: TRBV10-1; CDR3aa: CASSATGSGNEQFF; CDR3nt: TGCGCCAGCAGTGCGACAGGGTCTGGCAATGAGCAGTTCTTC
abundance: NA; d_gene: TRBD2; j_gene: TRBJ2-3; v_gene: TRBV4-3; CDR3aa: CASSQWTSSSTDTQYF; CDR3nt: TGCGCCAGCAGCCAATGGACTAGCAGCAGCACAGATACGCAGTATTTT
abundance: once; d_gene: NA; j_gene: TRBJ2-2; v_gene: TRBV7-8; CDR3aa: CASSLVGSGALTGELFF; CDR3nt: TGTGCCAGCAGCTTAGTTGGTAGCGGAGCCTTAACCGGGGAGCTGTTTTTT